In its sample, the clone carrying this T cell receptor beta chain was seen a few times. No antigen is known for it. Libraries of TCR beta came from iRepertoire HTBI primers plus Arm-PCR of CDR3 regions. TCRdb called the multiplex PCR reads again in MiXCR, with one record for every CDR3 protein. The sample consists of 700,000 or so distinct CDR3 sequences, about 30% of them appearing once. As to time point: persistent/refractory GD, antithyroid drugs over 5 years with positive TRAb. PBMC RNA was the source of the TCR library. These data come from a study of regulatory T cells in long-lasting Graves disease. Findings and limits, study-wide: Tissue studied was limited to peripheral blood, excluding thyroid tissue.

Material: peripheral blood mononuclear cells (PBMCs), obtained when the disease was refractory, from a patient treated with antithyroid drugs. This TCR derives from a female donor with Graves disease.

CDR3 in DNA: TGTGCCAGCAGCTTATACAGGGACGGTCGAACTGAAGCTTTCTTT. It is translated as CASSLYRDGRTEAFF. This sequence joins TRBV7-2 and TRBJ1-1, with D tentatively TRBD1 (6 bases). The germline V and J ends were trimmed by 2 bases and 5 bases, with 15 bases remaining between them. The CDR3 has 15 amino acids. Germline CDR1 is SGHTA and CDR2 is FQGNSA.